These 2 T cell receptor beta chains were all obtained from the same sample, sequenced in a study of blood T cell repertoires in COVID-19. Assay: immunoSEQ multiplex PCR; the TCRdb copy retains only in-frame clones and omits some. Counted here are 230,000 or so clones, 70% to 90% occurring once; the ten biggest clones make up more than 3.5%. Sequenced: PBMCs or T cells enriched from blood (not recorded which). The receptors were sampled from a woman aged 40 to 50 with acute COVID-19.

V gene TRBV2 combines with J gene TRBJ1-2; no firm D call. Germline V CDR1 and CDR2: SNHLY, FYNNEI. This CDR3 contains 12 residues. Trimming removed 4 bases at V and 7 bases at J, with 10 bases between. The CDR3 spells CASSGQVGGYTF. CDR3 nucleotide sequence: TGTGCCAGCAGTGGGCAGGTCGGTGGCTACACCTTC. The whole variable domain, remainder taken from reference TRBV2 and TRBJ1-2, is EPEVTQTPSHQVTQMGQEVILRCVPISNHLYFYWYRQILGQKVEFLVSFYNNEISEKSEIFDDQFSVERPDGSNFTLKIRSTKLEDSAMYFCASSGQVGGYTFGSGTRLTVV.

The chain is built from TRBV5-4 and TRBJ2-4, with D tentatively TRBD2 (6 bases). The germline gives CDR1 SGHNT, CDR2 YYREEE (reference sequence). This CDR3 contains 18 residues. V was trimmed by 3 bases and J by 0 bases, leaving 19 bases between them. The CDR3 region is CASSSGLAVGLAKNIQYF. DNA for the CDR3: TGTGCCAGCAGCTCGGGTTTAGCGGTTGGTTTAGCCAAAAACATTCAGTACTTC.